This is a list of T cell receptor beta chains from one sample in a study of T cells expressing NK-cell markers. TCRdb re-called the 5' RACE reads; every CDR3 protein appears as one record, without DNA. The table counts about 160,000 distinct CDR3 sequences; roughly 18% lies in the top ten. Specimen: blood T cells: a sorted CD56 or NKG2C T cell subset, CD4+ or CD8+ T cells, or bulk PBMC T cells (not recorded which). The receptors were sampled from a woman aged 18 to 75 in good health. The CDR3 runs from the conserved cysteine through the conserved F or W.

TRBV6-1	TRBJ1-1	CASSGQGAHTEAFF
TRBV5-5	TRBJ2-2	CASSPGNTGELFF
TRBV7-8	TRBJ2-7	CASSPSGLAASYEQYF
TRBV9	TRBJ2-7	CASSVGRAGGGEQYF
TRBV18	TRBJ1-1	CASSPYDGEAFF
TRBV5-1	TRBJ2-7	CASSAQTGLNEQYF
TRBV2	TRBJ2-7	CARGDRAYEQYF
TRBV5-1	TRBJ2-3	CASSLGARDTQYF
TRBV7-9	TRBJ2-1	CASSMTSGRHNEQFF
TRBV12-3/TRBV12-4	TRBJ1-1	CASSLGLMATEAFF
TRBV6-5	TRBJ2-3	CASSYSMTSTSTDTQYF
TRBV5-1	TRBJ1-2	CASSLGGQGGYTF
TRBV3-1	TRBJ2-7	CASSQAGQTLEQYF
TRBV20-1	TRBJ1-6	CSARGSISSYNSPLHF
TRBV9	TRBJ2-2	CASSVGPATGELFF
TRBV9	TRBJ1-4	CASSATGGYNEKLFF
TRBV11-2	TRBJ1-4	CASSLSPNEKLFF
TRBV20-1	TRBJ2-2	CSAARASGGANTGELFF
TRBV12-3/TRBV12-4	TRBJ2-7	CASSPIGGLSTYEQYF
TRBV7-2	TRBJ2-2	CASSLATSGGVAGELFF
TRBV3-1	TRBJ2-7	CASSQSLKDSVYEQYF
TRBV12-3/TRBV12-4	TRBJ1-1	CASSFRDLGSEAFF
TRBV5-1	TRBJ2-5	CATFWQNPRNHFRCQVQYF
TRBV10-3	TRBJ2-5	CAISDLGGAETQYF
TRBV12-3/TRBV12-4	TRBJ2-7	CASSLGFRGTYEQYF
TRBV2	TRBJ1-2	CASSFPGDLTPDYGYTF
TRBV7-2	TRBJ2-3	CASSSTGRSTDTQYF
TRBV5-4	TRBJ2-5	CASSLEGPRETQYF
TRBV28	TRBJ2-7	CASSFNLAGLSYEQYF
TRBV7-9	TRBJ1-2	CASSWGQGSYTF
TRBV7-8	TRBJ1-4	CASRRGAANEKLFF
TRBV28	TRBJ2-7	CASRLEPGEQYF
TRBV12-3/TRBV12-4	TRBJ2-1	CASSRSSGFYNEQFF
TRBV27	TRBJ2-7	CASSTRIRPSYEQYF
TRBV28	TRBJ2-7	CASATGQSYEQYF
TRBV5-1	TRBJ1-4	CASSLAQGGNEKLFF
TRBV20-1	TRBJ2-2	CSARPSGRVYTGELFF
TRBV28	TRBJ2-5	CASTLRGYQETQYF
TRBV20-1	TRBJ1-1	CSASRAGGTEAFF
TRBV29-1	TRBJ1-2	CSVDLNAGTASGYTF
TRBV5-5	TRBJ2-2	CASSSGGGSYTGELFF
TRBV3-1	TRBJ2-5	CASSPGGGTETQYF
TRBV30	TRBJ2-7	CAWSTRAGTYEQYF
TRBV3-1	TRBJ1-4	CASSQAAGGEKLFF
TRBV5-1	TRBJ2-5	CASSLAPTGQQETQYF
TRBV10-3	TRBJ2-5	CAISESTLETQYF
TRBV2	TRBJ1-4	CASSGGIGFGEKLFF
TRBV10-3	TRBJ2-2	CAISAGTLNTGELFF
TRBV20-1	TRBJ2-1	CSARASGEQFF